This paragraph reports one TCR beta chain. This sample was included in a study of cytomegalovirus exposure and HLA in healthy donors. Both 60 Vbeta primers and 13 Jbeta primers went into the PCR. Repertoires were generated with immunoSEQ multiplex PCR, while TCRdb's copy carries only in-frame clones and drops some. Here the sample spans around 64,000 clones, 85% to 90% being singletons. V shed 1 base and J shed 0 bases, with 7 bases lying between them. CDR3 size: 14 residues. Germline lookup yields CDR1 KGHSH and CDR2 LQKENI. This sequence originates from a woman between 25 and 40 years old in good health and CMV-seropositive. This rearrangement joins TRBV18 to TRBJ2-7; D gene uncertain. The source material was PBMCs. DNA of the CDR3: TGTGCCAGCTCACCACTAACAGACTCCTACGAGCAGTACTTC. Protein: CASSPLTDSYEQYF.